This T cell receptor (beta chain) was identified during a study of cytomegalovirus exposure and HLA in healthy donors. The PCR contained 60 Vbeta and 13 Jbeta primers. Sequencing was performed with immunoSEQ multiplex PCR; in TCRdb, only in-frame clones are kept and a portion is missing. This sample has about 190,000 clones, with about 77% found just once. Germline V gene sequence: CDR1 LNHDA, CDR2 SQIVND (reference sequence). The CDR3 sequence is 18 residues long. Trimming cost V 7 bases and J 0 bases, with 22 bases left between them. A single count supports this clone. The sequence came from a woman in her 30s in good health and CMV-seropositive. Sequencing input: PBMCs. The chain links TRBV19 to TRBJ1-3; D not certain. The CDR3 sequence is CASNGISKASVSGNTIYF. CDR3 bases: TGTGCCAGTAATGGTATCTCCAAAGCTAGCGTCTCTGGAAACACCATATATTTT.